One sample yielded the 32 T cell receptor beta chains listed below, sequenced in a study of CD8 T cells in Susac syndrome. RNA amounts of roughly 0.45 to 1 ug underwent reverse transcription with random hexamers. TCRdb processed the immunoSEQ multiplex PCR reads anew with MiXCR; each CDR3 protein has one entry. The data hold about 100,000 distinct CDR3 sequences, with around 96% observed a single time. Sequenced material: CD8+ T cells from PBMCs. The receptors derive from a human donor with Susac syndrome.

The rearrangement uses TRBV18 and TRBJ1-5, with 9 bases that match TRBD1. The CDR3 is 15 residues long. J lost 7 bases, V lost 3 bases, and 7 bases had no gene match. Looked up from germline, CDR1 is KGHSH and CDR2 is LQKENI. The CDR3 region is CASSPRRDRDQPQHF. CDR3 DNA sequence: TGTGCCAGCTCACCGCGGAGGGACAGGGACCAGCCCCAGCATTTT.

DNA of the CDR3: TGTGCCAGCAGCCAAGATGAGACAGCGTCCTACGAGCAGTACTTC. Translating gives CASSQDETASYEQYF. The chain has TRBV4-2 and TRBJ2-7, with D maybe TRBD1 (5 bases). The CDR3 totals 15 residues. Germline V gene sequence: CDR1 LGHNA, CDR2 YNFKEQ. Trimming pared 0 bases from V and 1 base from J, leaving 10 bases between.

The chain joins TRBV10-2 to TRBJ1-5; D is perhaps TRBD1 (5 bases). Germline CDR1 WSHSY, CDR2 SAAADI. V dropped 0 bases and J dropped 4 bases, with 22 bases sitting between them. This CDR3 has 19 residues. CDR3 nucleotides: TGCGCCAGCAGTGAGTCGAGGTTGGGGCCCGAACAACCAAATCAGCCCCAGCATTTT. Its protein is CASSESRLGPEQPNQPQHF.

This chain uses TRBV15 with TRBJ1-2; 8 bases are shared with TRBD1. CDR3 length: 14 amino acids. Unmatched junction bases numbered 2, after V lost 5 bases and J lost 0 bases. CDR1 LNHNV and CDR2 YYDKDF come from the germline V gene (reference sequence). CDR3 sequence: CATSVDRANYGYTF. The DNA for the CDR3 is TGTGCCACCAGCGTGGACAGGGCTAACTATGGCTACACCTTC. The full variable domain, in which reference TRBV15 and TRBJ1-2 provide the parts outside the CDR3, is DAMVIQNPRYQVTQFGKPVTLSCSQTLNHNVMYWYQQKSSQAPKLLFHYYDKDFNNEADTPDNFQSRRPNTSFCFLDIRSPGLGDTAMYLCATSVDRANYGYTFGSGTRLTVV.

The CDR3 is CATSRDYTDTQYF. The CDR3 region has the DNA TGTGCCACCAGCAGGGACTACACAGATACGCAGTATTTT. The chain is built from TRBV15 and TRBJ2-3, with D perhaps TRBD2 (6 bases). The CDR3 totals 13 residues. Germline CDR1 LNHNV, CDR2 YYDKDF (reference sequence). The V end was cut by 3 bases, the J end by 2 bases, with 6 bases between.

CDR3 sequence: CASSQGGELFF. CDR3 sequence (DNA): TGTGCCAGCAGCCAAGGCGGGGAGCTGTTTTTT. V usage is TRBV3-1 and J usage is TRBJ2-2, with D hard to call. With 1 base removed from V and 7 bases from J, the gap between germline ends came to 1 base. This CDR3 has 11 amino acids. Germline lookup yields CDR1 LGHDT and CDR2 YNNKEL (reference sequence). Full variable domain (missing parts from reference TRBV3-1 and TRBJ2-2): DTAVSQTPKYLVTQMGNDKSIKCEQNLGHDTMYWYKQDSKKFLKIMFSYNNKELIINETVPNRFSPKSPDKAHLNLHINSLELGDSAVYFCASSQGGELFFGEGSRLTVL.

V is TRBV6-4 and J is TRBJ2-2; D not resolved. The germline V gene has CDR1 MRHNA and CDR2 SNTAGT. The V end lost 3 bases, the J end lost 4 bases, and 6 bases lay between the germline ends. The CDR3 extends over 13 amino acids. CDR3 protein: CASSETGTGELFF. As DNA, the CDR3 is TGTGCCAGCAGTGAAACGGGCACCGGGGAGCTGTTTTTT.

This chain links TRBV12-3 or TRBV12-4 with TRBJ2-3; TRBD1 is a possible D gene (6 bases). Trimming pared 6 bases from V and 4 bases from J, leaving 8 bases between. This CDR3 contains 12 residues. The CDR3 bases are TGTGCCAGCAGACCAGGGGCAGATACGCAGTATTTT. As protein: CASRPGADTQYF.

V and J are TRBV24-1 and TRBJ2-1; 7 bases are a match to TRBD1. V was clipped by 0 bases and J by 7 bases; unmatched bases: 2. This CDR3 is 14 amino acids long. Germline V gene data show CDR1 as KGHDR and CDR2 as SFDVKD. Written as DNA, the CDR3 is TGTGCCACCAGTGATTTGGACAGGGTGAATGAGCAGTTCTTC. Translating gives CATSDLDRVNEQFF.

J is TRBJ2-3 and V is TRBV5-1, with D possibly being TRBD1 (6 bases). The CDR3 extends over 13 amino acids. Germline CDR1 reads SGHRS; CDR2 reads YFSETQ. Trimming pared 7 bases from V and 2 bases from J, leaving 11 bases between. The CDR3 reads CASHRDITDTQYF. CDR3 bases: TGCGCCAGCCATAGGGACATCACAGATACGCAGTATTTT. Complete variable domain (other parts from reference TRBV5-1 and TRBJ2-3): KAGVTQTPRYLIKTRGQQVTLSCSPISGHRSVSWYQQTPGQGLQFLFEYFSETQRNKGNFPGRFSGRQFSNSRSEMNVSTLELGDSALYLCASHRDITDTQYFGPGTRLTVL.

The V and J genes are TRBV9 and TRBJ1-2; no firm D call. CDR1 and CDR2 (germline): SGDLS, YYNGEE. The CDR3 is 14 residues long. V lost 4 bases and J lost 8, with 18 bases in between. The CDR3 is CASSPRRASPGYTF. CDR3 nucleotide sequence: TGTGCCAGCAGCCCGAGACGGGCCAGTCCAGGCTACACCTTC.

This clonotype was detected once. The chain carries TRBV3-1 and TRBJ2-2; TRBD1 is a possible D gene (7 bases). This CDR3 comprises 15 residues. Trimming shortened V by 3 bases and J by 6 bases, and 14 bases separated the two germline ends. Germline V gene data show CDR1 as LGHDT and CDR2 as YNNKEL (reference sequence). The CDR3 DNA is TGTGCCAGCAGCCATCGCAGGGGGGCACCCGGGGAGCTGTTTTTT. The encoded protein is CASSHRRGAPGELFF.

The chain has TRBV6-6 and TRBJ2-5; D may be TRBD2 (7 bases). Germline assignment: CDR1 MNHNY and CDR2 SVGAGI (reference sequence). The CDR3 contains 13 residues. V was pared by 8 bases and J by 5 bases, with 15 bases between. The CDR3 loop is CASLRGAGETQYF. The CDR3 DNA is TGTGCCAGCCTTCGGGGGGCCGGGGAGACCCAGTACTTC.

In DNA form, the CDR3 reads TGTGCCAGCAGCGTCTCAACAGGGGGCCACTCTGGAAACACCATATATTTT. It codes for CASSVSTGGHSGNTIYF. The gene calls are TRBV9 and TRBJ1-3; TRBD1 agrees at 9 bases. The CDR3 is 17 amino acids. The trim removed 2 bases at V and 0 bases at J, leaving 6 bases unmatched. Per the germline V gene, CDR1 is SGDLS and CDR2 is YYNGEE.

The rearrangement joins TRBV14 to TRBJ2-1; 11 nucleotides align to TRBD2. The CDR3 runs to 14 residues. Trimming at V came to 5 bases and at J to 9 bases, leaving 6 bases not matched to a gene. From germline, CDR1 is SGHDN and CDR2 FVKESK. The CDR3 spells CASSYLTSGGEQFF. The CDR3 nucleotides are TGTGCCAGCAGCTACTTAACTAGCGGGGGTGAGCAGTTCTTC. Combining the CDR3 with reference TRBV14 and TRBJ2-1 gives the whole variable domain EAGVTQFPSHSVIEKGQTVTLRCDPISGHDNLYWYRRVMGKEIKFLLHFVKESKQDESGMPNNRFLAERTGGTYSTLKVQPAELEDSGVYFCASSYLTSGGEQFFGPGTRLTVL.

This clonotype was seen once. The chain is built from TRBV12-3 or TRBV12-4 and TRBJ2-2; TRBD1 is a possible D gene (6 bases). The CDR3 has 17 amino acids. V lost 6 bases and J 5 bases, leaving 22 bases between the germline ends. Here the CDR3 reads CASSWGQALTKTGELFF. The CDR3 DNA reads as TGTGCCAGCAGCTGGGGGCAGGCCCTGACTAAAACCGGGGAGCTGTTTTTT.

This chain links TRBV9 with TRBJ2-3, with 11 nucleotides matching TRBD2. The length of the CDR3 is 14 residues. CDR1 is SGDLS, CDR2 YYNGEE, per germline. Trimming cost V 4 bases and J 7 bases; bases outside gene matches: 5. This CDR3 reads CASSNSGGANTQYF. The CDR3, as DNA: TGTGCCAGCAGCAATAGCGGGGGGGCGAATACGCAGTATTTT. Together with reference TRBV9 and TRBJ2-3, the CDR3 gives the full variable domain: DSGVTQTPKHLITATGQRVTLRCSPRSGDLSVYWYQQSLDQGLQFLIQYYNGEERAKGNILERFSAQQFPDLHSELNLSSLELGDSALYFCASSNSGGANTQYFGPGTRLTVL.

V and J are TRBV28 and TRBJ2-7; D is perhaps TRBD2 (5 bases). V was clipped by 2 bases and J by 2 bases, with 10 bases between them. CDR1 and CDR2 from the germline V gene are MDHEN and SYDVKM. The CDR3 length is 14 residues. The CDR3 DNA follows: TGTGCCAGCAGTTTAGACTCCGGGGCCTACGAGCAGTACTTC. It encodes CASSLDSGAYEQYF.

CDR3 in amino acids: CASSSLGFQETQYF. The CDR3 DNA reads TGTGCCAGCAGCTCTTTGGGGTTCCAAGAGACCCAGTACTTC. The V and J genes are TRBV12-3 or TRBV12-4 and TRBJ2-5; no definite D call. The length of the CDR3 is 14 residues. Deletions cut 6 bases from V and 1 base from J, with 12 bases between.

This clonotype occurred once. The chain employs TRBV3-1 and TRBJ1-1, with TRBD1 as a possible D gene (5 bases). V lost 5 bases and J 5 bases, leaving 9 bases between the germline ends. Germline lookup yields CDR1 LGHDT and CDR2 YNNKEL (reference sequence). CDR3 size: 12 residues. The CDR3 DNA sequence: TGTGCCAGCAGCGCCCAGGGAACTGAAGCTTTCTTT. Encoded protein: CASSAQGTEAFF.

The CDR3 DNA is TGTGCCAGCAGCTTAGCGCAGGTTGCCGACTACGAGCAGTACTTC. This gives the protein CASSLAQVADYEQYF. The rearrangement joins TRBV7-9 to TRBJ2-7; D unclear. Germline V lookup: CDR1 SEHNR, CDR2 FQNEAQ (reference sequence). Trimming removed 0 bases from V and 3 bases from J, with 12 bases in between. The CDR3 consists of 15 residues.

The chain couples TRBV5-4 to TRBJ1-1; TRBD1 agrees at 8 bases. V shed 4 bases and J 6 bases; nucleotides not matched to a gene: 5. Germline CDR1 SGHNT, CDR2 YYREEE (reference sequence). This CDR3 region has 13 residues. The CDR3 DNA is TGTGCCAGCAGCCCCAGGGGGCAGCCTGAAGCTTTCTTT. Translation gives CASSPRGQPEAFF.

The V gene is TRBV27, the J gene TRBJ1-5, with D possibly being TRBD1 (5 bases). There are 16 residues in the CDR3. V was cut by 2 bases and J by 3 bases, with 14 bases left in between. CDR1 is MNHEY, CDR2 SMNVEV, per germline (reference sequence). The CDR3 region has the DNA TGTGCCAGCAGTTTAGTGGGGGAGTCCCTCAATCAGCCCCAGCATTTT. It encodes CASSLVGESLNQPQHF.

The chain recombines TRBV29-1 with TRBJ1-5; weak D call: TRBD1 (5 bases). V was cut by 4 bases and J by 1 base, with 8 bases left in between. This CDR3 has 13 residues. CDR1 SQVTM and CDR2 ANQGSEA come from the germline V gene. The CDR3: CSVVWDSNQPQHF. The CDR3 DNA reads TGCAGCGTTGTATGGGACAGCAATCAGCCCCAGCATTTT.

The rearrangement uses TRBV11-2 and TRBJ2-5, with 10 bases aligning to TRBD1. Trimming took 3 bases from V and 13 from J; bases not matched to a gene: 8. The CDR3 totals 13 residues. Germline lookup yields CDR1 SGHAT and CDR2 FQNNGV. The CDR3 sequence is CASSLPGQGPAYF. The CDR3 nucleotides are TGTGCCAGCAGCTTGCCGGGACAGGGGCCCGCGTACTTC.

The V call is TRBV5-6, the J call TRBJ2-4; a weak D match, TRBD2 (5 bases). There are 12 residues in the CDR3. Germline lookup yields CDR1 SGHDT and CDR2 YYEEEE. V dropped 2 bases and J dropped 6 bases, with 6 bases sitting between them. The CDR3, as DNA: TGTGCCAGCAGCTTCGGGATAAACATTCAGTACTTC. This translates into CASSFGINIQYF. The full variable domain, with the rest looked up from reference TRBV5-6 and TRBJ2-4, is DAGVTQSPTHLIKTRGQQVTLRCSPKSGHDTVSWYQQALGQGPQFIFQYYEEEERQRGNFPDRFSGHQFPNYSSELNVNALLLGDSALYLCASSFGINIQYFGAGTRLSVL.

The chain carries TRBV28 and TRBJ2-1; tentative D call: TRBD2 (7 bases). This CDR3 has 15 amino acids. Germline CDR1 reads MDHEN; CDR2 reads SYDVKM. Trimming took 5 bases from V and 5 from J, leaving 16 bases between them. The CDR3 spells CASSPAGGADNEQFF. Written as DNA, the CDR3 is TGTGCCAGCAGTCCCGCTGGGGGGGCAGACAATGAGCAGTTCTTC. Filled out from reference TRBV28 and TRBJ2-1, the complete variable domain reads DVKVTQSSRYLVKRTGEKVFLECVQDMDHENMFWYRQDPGLGLRLIYFSYDVKMKEKGDIPEGYSVSREKKERFSLILESASTNQTSMYLCASSPAGGADNEQFFGPGTRLTVL.

The chain is built from TRBV7-9 and TRBJ2-5, with D hard to call. The ends were cut back, 5 bases at V and 5 bases at J, with 6 bases in the middle. This CDR3 comprises 11 residues. Germline V gene data show CDR1 as SEHNR and CDR2 as FQNEAQ (reference sequence). The CDR3 DNA reads TGTGCCAGCAGCCCCGCGGAGACCCAGTACTTC. It specifies CASSPAETQYF.

The V call is TRBV12-3 or TRBV12-4, the J call TRBJ2-7, with a weak D call TRBD1 (5 bases). The length of the CDR3 is 12 residues. The V end was cut by 6 bases, the J end by 4 bases, with 10 bases between. The DNA for the CDR3 is TGTGCCAGCAGGCCCCAGGGTTACGAGCAGTACTTC. Its translation: CASRPQGYEQYF.

V usage is TRBV5-1 and J usage is TRBJ1-1; 7 nucleotides agree with TRBD1. V was clipped by 0 bases and J by 3 bases; unmatched bases: 8. The germline CDR1 and CDR2 sequences are SGHRS and YFSETQ. This CDR3 contains 16 residues. The CDR3 nucleotides read TGCGCCAGCAGCTTGGAGGGGGCGGCGGTGGACACTGAAGCTTTCTTT. This translates into CASSLEGAAVDTEAFF.

The CDR3 DNA is TGTGCCAGCAGCCTCGACAGGTTCAATGGCTACACCTTC. Translating it yields CASSLDRFNGYTF. This chain joins TRBV12-3 or TRBV12-4 and TRBJ1-2; maybe TRBD1 (6 bases). The CDR3 totals 13 residues. V lost 6 bases to trimming and J lost 6 bases, with 14 bases between them.

V gene TRBV20-1 combines with J gene TRBJ1-5; D may be TRBD1 (5 bases). Germline CDR1 and CDR2: DFQATT and SNEGSKA (reference sequence). CDR3 size: 15 residues. V was pared by 4 bases and J by 0 bases, with 13 bases between. The CDR3 loop is CSATPGGSSNQPQHF. The DNA for the CDR3 is TGCAGTGCTACCCCTGGGGGTAGTAGCAATCAGCCCCAGCATTTT.